This TCR beta chain comes out of a study of control samples from healthy donors and cancer patients. The repertoire was sequenced with immunoSEQ multiplex PCR; TCRdb's copy has only in-frame clones and lacks some. The sample consists of 95,000 to 150,000 clones, roughly nine tenths of them appearing once. V lost 3 bases to trimming and J lost 2 bases; unmatched junction nucleotides: 2. Per germline, CDR1 SGDLS and CDR2 YYNGEE. The CDR3 has 13 residues. This clone was picked up a small number of times. The sample carries other DNA sequences with the same CDR3. The genes are TRBV9 and TRBJ2-7, with 7 bases aligning to TRBD1. What was sequenced was blood. The receptor was isolated from a woman between 18 and 29 years old in good health. The CDR3 sequence: CASSGQGAYEQYF. The DNA of the CDR3 is TGTGCCAGCAGCGGGCAGGGGGCCTACGAGCAGTACTTC.